The 32 T cell receptor beta chains below all came from one sample that was sequenced in a study of CD8 T cells in Susac syndrome. RNA in amounts of roughly 0.45 to 1 ug was reverse transcribed with random hexamers. TCRdb fed the immunoSEQ multiplex PCR reads into MiXCR, producing one record per CDR3 protein. The data hold 300,000 to 350,000 distinct CDR3 sequences, with around 90% observed a single time. The source material was CD4+ T cells from PBMCs. The receptors here all came from a human donor with multiple sclerosis.

This chain uses TRBV19 with TRBJ2-3; D is unclear. The CDR3 is 15 residues long. V was cut by 5 bases and J by 4 bases, with 16 bases left in between. Germline V CDR1 and CDR2: LNHDA, SQIVND (reference sequence). CDR3 in amino acids: CASSQPQQAADTQYF. The DNA for the CDR3 is TGTGCCAGTAGTCAACCCCAGCAGGCCGCAGATACGCAGTATTTT.

The rearrangement joins TRBV20-1 to TRBJ2-1, with TRBD2 identical over 10 bases. Germline V CDR1 and CDR2: DFQATT, SNEGSKA (reference sequence). Trimming at V came to 3 bases and at J to 9 bases, leaving 8 bases not matched to a gene. This CDR3 contains 14 residues. The DNA for the CDR3 is TGCAGTGCTAGCGGGACTAGCGATTTAATTGAGCAGTTCTTC. Amino acids: CSASGTSDLIEQFF.

Worth noting for this clonotype: Because the CDR3's place on the DNA is in doubt, the DNA is left out and the CDR3 is given as listed by TCRdb. This chain connects TRBV23-1 to TRBJ2-2; TRBD1, the D gene given by the table, was not confirmed from the DNA. TRBV23-1 is reported as an ORF; its role is uncertain. The CDR3 sequence runs 16 residues, both termini included. The CDR3 region is CASSYSIGGGPGSCFF.

The chain recombines TRBV7-8 with TRBJ1-4; D not resolved. There are 14 residues in the CDR3. Germline V CDR1 and CDR2: SGHVS, FQNEAQ. Trimming left V 2 bases short and J 0 bases short, with 4 bases between. The CDR3 nucleotides are TGTGCCAGCAGCTTATCAACAACTAATGAAAAACTGTTTTTT. Translated: CASSLSTTNEKLFF.

This clonotype was seen just once. V and J are TRBV18 and TRBJ2-7, with 8 bases that match TRBD2. This CDR3 is 15 amino acids long. Germline assignment: CDR1 KGHSH and CDR2 LQKENI. Trimming took 5 bases from V and 5 from J; bases not matched to a gene: 11. For the CDR3, the DNA is TGTGCCAGCTCATCCTCCGGGAGGGGAGCCCACGAGCAGTACTTC. Amino acids: CASSSSGRGAHEQYF.

The chain has TRBV19 and TRBJ2-2; the D call may be TRBD1 or TRBD2 (7 bases each). This CDR3 spans 15 amino acids. Germline loops: CDR1 LNHDA, CDR2 SQIVND (reference sequence). The V and J ends lost 1 base and 6 bases respectively, with 12 bases between them. CDR3 amino acids: CASSIASGTAGELFF. The CDR3 coding sequence is TGTGCCAGTAGTATAGCCAGCGGGACAGCCGGGGAGCTGTTTTTT.

This clonotype showed up just a few times. The chain has TRBV6-5 and TRBJ1-6; D is perhaps TRBD1 (5 bases). CDR3 length equals 13 residues. CDR1 is MNHEY, CDR2 SVGAGI, per germline. Trimming removed 4 bases at V and 7 bases at J, with 8 bases between. The DNA of the CDR3 is TGTGCCAGCAGTTCGCGGGGGAATTCACCCCTCCACTTT. It codes for CASSSRGNSPLHF.

The chain joins TRBV6-2 or TRBV6-3 to TRBJ2-1, with 8 bases aligning to TRBD2. After removal of 2 bases from V and 8 bases from J, the junction contained 8 bases not matched to a gene. The CDR3 length is 15 residues. In germline, CDR1 is MNHEY, CDR2 SVGEGT. CDR3 protein: CASSYKREMWDEQFF. The CDR3 nucleotides are TGTGCCAGCAGTTACAAGCGGGAGATGTGGGATGAGCAGTTCTTC.

CDR3 in DNA: TGTGCCAGCAGTTATGCAGGGACCTCTGGAAACACCATATATTTT. It is translated as CASSYAGTSGNTIYF. The V gene is TRBV7-8, the J gene TRBJ1-3; D possibly corresponds to TRBD1 (5 bases). Germline-derived CDR1 and CDR2 are SGHVS and FQNEAQ. V lost 6 bases and J 0 bases, leaving 12 bases between the germline ends. The CDR3 contains 15 residues.

The chain combines TRBV5-1 with TRBJ1-2; D is perhaps TRBD1 (6 bases). V was clipped by 0 bases and J by 8 bases, with 17 bases between them. Germline CDR1 and CDR2: SGHRS and YFSETQ. This CDR3 region has 15 residues. In DNA form, the CDR3 reads TGCGCCAGCAGCTTGGAAGCAGGGGCGGGCTCCGGCTACACCTTC. Translating gives CASSLEAGAGSGYTF.

This clonotype has a single count. The chain recombines TRBV11-1 with TRBJ2-1; 8 nucleotides line up with TRBD2. Germline assignment: CDR1 SGHAT and CDR2 FQDESV (reference sequence). The V gene end was trimmed by 0 bases and the J gene end by 13 bases; junction bases not matched to a gene: 14. The CDR3 totals 16 residues. CDR3 residues: CASSLAIGRAFYRQFF. CDR3 bases: TGTGCCAGCAGCTTAGCCATCGGGAGGGCCTTTTATCGTCAGTTCTTC.

The chain carries TRBV5-4 and TRBJ2-2; 9 bases map to TRBD1. The V gene end was trimmed by 2 bases and the J gene end by 6 bases; junction bases not matched to a gene: 2. The germline CDR1 and CDR2 sequences are SGHNT and YYREEE (reference sequence). The CDR3 spans 14 residues. CDR3 in amino acids: CASSFRTGAGELFF. CDR3 nucleotide sequence: TGTGCCAGCAGCTTCAGGACAGGGGCCGGGGAGCTGTTTTTT.

This clonotype is a singleton in its sample. The J gene is TRBJ2-3, the V gene TRBV4-1; D uncertain. Germline V gene lookup returns CDR1 MGHRA and CDR2 YSYEKL. Trimming shortened V by 0 bases and J by 4 bases, and 11 bases separated the two germline ends. The length of the CDR3 is 15 residues. The CDR3, as DNA: TGCGCCAGCAGCCAAGAAGGGCCCAGTTCAGATACGCAGTATTTT. This encodes CASSQEGPSSDTQYF.

A single count supports this clonotype. The chain has TRBV30 and TRBJ1-3, with a weak D call TRBD1 (5 bases). The V end was cut by 3 bases, the J end by 0 bases, with 15 bases between. Germline V gene lookup returns CDR1 GTSNPN and CDR2 SVGIG (reference sequence). There are 16 residues in the CDR3. Here the CDR3 DNA reads TGTGCCTGGAGATCTCCAGGGTCGTTCTCTGGAAACACCATATATTTT. This codes for CAWRSPGSFSGNTIYF.

V gene TRBV7-2 combines with J gene TRBJ1-1; D possibly corresponds to TRBD1 (5 bases). V lost 5 bases and J 0 bases, leaving 16 bases between the germline ends. The CDR3 loop spans 16 amino acids. Germline V gives CDR1 SGHTA, CDR2 FQGNSA. The CDR3 region is CASSPRSGVMNTEAFF. CDR3 nucleotide sequence: TGTGCCAGCAGCCCTCGTTCGGGGGTCATGAACACTGAAGCTTTCTTT.

CDR3 DNA: TGTGCCAGTAGTAGAGAAACCGGGACAGACCAAAACATTCAGTACTTC. Its protein is CASSRETGTDQNIQYF. The genes are TRBV19 and TRBJ2-4, with 7 positions matching TRBD1. Germline V gene sequence: CDR1 LNHDA, CDR2 SQIVND (reference sequence). The CDR3 totals 16 residues. The J segment lost 5 bases and the V segment lost 4 bases, leaving 11 bases of the junction unmatched.

The chain carries TRBV13 and TRBJ1-5; D unclear. V was shortened by 5 bases and J by 6 bases, with 11 bases between the two germline ends. CDR3 length: 13 residues. Per germline, CDR1 PRHDT and CDR2 FYEKMQ (reference sequence). CDR3 amino acids: CASSPSAGQPQHF. The DNA for the CDR3 is TGTGCCAGCAGCCCCTCAGCAGGTCAGCCCCAGCATTTT.

The J gene is TRBJ2-4, the V gene TRBV3-1; TRBD1 matches at 7 bases. The length of the CDR3 is 15 residues. Germline trimming cut 5 bases from V and 1 base from J; bases unmatched to any gene: 5. Germline V gives CDR1 LGHDT, CDR2 YNNKEL (reference sequence). The CDR3 reads CASSTPQGAKNIQYF. The CDR3 DNA follows: TGTGCCAGCAGCACACCACAGGGGGCCAAAAACATTCAGTACTTC.

This chain links TRBV10-3 with TRBJ1-2; no clear D gene. CDR1 is ENHRY and CDR2 is SYGVKD in the germline V gene. The CDR3 totals 14 residues. The V and J ends lost 0 bases and 6 bases respectively, with 11 bases between them. The CDR3 loop reads CAISESIAGNGYTF. The DNA of the CDR3 is TGTGCCATCAGTGAGTCGATAGCCGGGAATGGCTACACCTTC.

This chain uses TRBV7-2 with TRBJ2-7; 14 nucleotides match TRBD2. Germline CDR1 SGHTA, CDR2 FQGNSA. V lost 1 base and J lost 6; bases outside the gene matches: 5. The CDR3 runs 16 residues. CDR3 sequence (DNA): TGTGCCAGCAGCTTAGATACGGGACTAGCGGGAGCCGAGCAGTACTTC. It codes for CASSLDTGLAGAEQYF. Full variable domain (rest looked up from reference TRBV7-2 and TRBJ2-7): GAGVSQSPSNKVTEKGKDVELRCDPISGHTALYWYRQSLGQGLEFLIYFQGNSAPDKSGLPSDRFSAERTGGSVSTLTIQRTQQEDSAVYLCASSLDTGLAGAEQYFGPGTRLTVT.

V usage is TRBV12-3 or TRBV12-4 and J usage is TRBJ1-2; a possible D gene is TRBD1 (6 bases). The CDR3 is 14 residues long. Deletions cut 7 bases from V and 8 bases from J, with 20 bases between. The DNA of the CDR3 is TGTGCCAGCACCCCCAACAGGGCCCCCAGCGGCTACACCTTC. It codes for CASTPNRAPSGYTF.

The chain employs TRBV30 and TRBJ1-2; no firm D call. The CDR3 is made up of 13 amino acids. CDR1 GTSNPN and CDR2 SVGIG come from the germline V gene (reference sequence). The germline V and J ends were trimmed by 2 bases and 0 bases, with 7 bases remaining between them. The CDR3 sequence is CAWSSDTNYGYTF. DNA for the CDR3: TGTGCCTGGAGTTCCGATACTAACTATGGCTACACCTTC.

This chain joins TRBV6-2 or TRBV6-3 and TRBJ2-6; 7 bases map to TRBD1. Germline loops: CDR1 MNHEY, CDR2 SVGEGT. Unmatched junction bases numbered 7, after V lost 4 bases and J lost 4 bases. The CDR3 spans 16 residues. The CDR3 reads CASSSLARGGANVLTF. CDR3 bases: TGTGCCAGCAGTTCCCTGGCCAGGGGGGGGGCCAACGTCCTGACTTTC.

V is TRBV9 and J is TRBJ2-2; D is unresolved. Germline lookup yields CDR1 SGDLS and CDR2 YYNGEE. The V end was cut by 1 base, the J end by 4 bases, with 5 bases between. The CDR3 runs 13 residues. CDR3 nucleotides: TGTGCCAGCAGCGTAATCGCCACCGGGGAGCTGTTTTTT. Its protein is CASSVIATGELFF.

The V and J genes are TRBV7-2 and TRBJ2-7; 12 bases line up with TRBD2. The germline CDR1 and CDR2 sequences are SGHTA and FQGNSA. V lost 5 bases to trimming and J lost 7 bases; unmatched junction nucleotides: 6. CDR3 length: 14 residues. CDR3 protein: CASSPTSGRREQYF. The CDR3 DNA follows: TGTGCCAGCAGCCCGACTAGCGGGAGACGGGAGCAGTACTTC.

The chain is built from TRBV4-3 and TRBJ1-4, with a possible D match to TRBD1 (5 bases). CDR3 size: 16 residues. Germline V CDR1 and CDR2: LGHNA, YSLEER. The ends were cut back, 1 base at V and 8 bases at J, with 17 bases in the middle. CDR3 in DNA: TGCGCCAGCAGCCAAGTTCCAGGGCGGGAATGGGAAAAACTGTTTTTT. This translates into CASSQVPGREWEKLFF.

The rearrangement links TRBV7-2 to TRBJ2-3; possibly TRBD2 for D (6 bases). Germline V CDR1 and CDR2: SGHTA, FQGNSA. The CDR3 length is 16 residues. The V gene lost 1 base and the J gene lost 2 bases, with 13 bases spanning the gap. Here the CDR3 DNA reads TGTGCCAGCAGCTTAGAAACGGCGGGATCCACAGATACGCAGTATTTT. Encoded protein: CASSLETAGSTDTQYF.

V and J are TRBV12-5 and TRBJ2-3; D is ambiguous. Trimming stripped 0 bases from V and 6 bases from J, with 7 bases between. The V gene's germline CDR1 is LGHNT and CDR2 FRNRAP. This CDR3 has 13 residues. The CDR3 DNA sequence: TGTGCTAGTGGTTTGGTACTGGTGGATACGCAGTATTTT. Translated, it gives CASGLVLVDTQYF. Using reference TRBV12-5 and TRBJ2-3 for the parts outside the CDR3, the full variable domain is DARVTQTPRHKVTEMGQEVTMRCQPILGHNTVFWYRQTMMQGLELLAYFRNRAPLDDSGMPKDRFSAEMPDATLATLKIQPSEPRDSAVYFCASGLVLVDTQYFGPGTRLTVL.

This clonotype was detected only once. This sequence joins TRBV9 and TRBJ2-1, with 8 bases fitting TRBD2. CDR1 and CDR2 (germline): SGDLS, YYNGEE. The CDR3 runs to 15 residues. V gave up 3 bases and J gave up 3 bases; unmatched junction bases: 5. CDR3 nucleotide sequence: TGTGCCAGCAGCGCGGGACTAGGGAACTACAATGAGCAGTTCTTC. This sequence encodes CASSAGLGNYNEQFF.

The rearrangement links TRBV5-1 to TRBJ2-1, with D uncertain. The CDR3 covers 12 residues. The V gene lost 0 bases and the J gene lost 8 bases, with 6 bases spanning the gap. Germline V gene lookup returns CDR1 SGHRS and CDR2 YFSETQ. CDR3 residues: CASSLGADEQFF. DNA of the CDR3: TGCGCCAGCAGCTTGGGGGCAGATGAGCAGTTCTTC.

The rearrangement uses TRBV29-1 and TRBJ1-1; D is uncertain. V dropped 2 bases and J dropped 0 bases, with 4 bases sitting between them. The CDR3 loop spans 12 amino acids. Germline V gene sequence: CDR1 SQVTM, CDR2 ANQGSEA. The CDR3 loop is CSVEHLNTEAFF. The CDR3 DNA sequence: TGCAGCGTTGAACACTTGAACACTGAAGCTTTCTTT.

The chain recombines TRBV24-1 with TRBJ2-3, with 7 bases matching TRBD2. Germline V lookup: CDR1 KGHDR, CDR2 SFDVKD. The CDR3 consists of 17 residues. V dropped 2 bases and J dropped 7; count of bases not matched to a gene: 14. The CDR3 loop reads CATSDSPKRGEQHTQYF. In DNA, the CDR3 is TGTGCCACCAGTGATTCCCCAAAGCGGGGAGAGCAACATACGCAGTATTTT.